Listed here are 30 T cell receptor beta chains from one sample, sequenced in a study of blood T cell repertoires in acute mononucleosis. Time point here: acute infectious mononucleosis, at clinical presentation within 2 weeks of symptom onset (visit 1). Sequencing used immunoSEQ multiplex PCR; TCRdb keeps in-frame clones, though not all of them. The sample has about 2,200 clones; 25% to 35% are singletons. The sequencing used EBV YVL epitope tetramer+ CD8+ T cells sorted from PBMCs, collected during acute infectious mononucleosis. Described subset: CD8 T cells binding a tetramer with EBV BRLF1 109-117 peptide (YVL-BR). These TCRs come from a woman younger than 30 with infectious mononucleosis caused by EBV.

This clone was seen at least ten times. The chain employs TRBV7-2 and TRBJ2-1; TRBD2 aligns across 7 bases. V shed 4 bases and J 6 bases; nucleotides not matched to a gene: 12. Germline values: CDR1 SGHTA, CDR2 FQGNSA. CDR3 size: 16 residues. The CDR3 coding sequence is TGTGCCAGCAGCTCAACACTGCCCGCGGGAGCCAATGAGCAGTTCTTC. This codes for CASSSTLPAGANEQFF.

This clone was counted between two and nine times. A far larger clone is a single base away, which makes a read error likely. V is TRBV30 and J is TRBJ2-7; perhaps TRBD2 as D (7 bases). Germline V gene lookup returns CDR1 GTSNPN and CDR2 SVGIG (reference sequence). The CDR3 has 14 residues. V gave up 3 bases and J gave up 7 bases, with 19 bases separating them. In DNA, the CDR3 is TGTGCCTGGAGGGGGGGGCCGGCGTACAATGAGCAGTACTTC. Its translation: CAWRGGPAYNEQYF.

This clone was seen a few times. The CDR3 DNA reads as TGTGCCAGTACTGGGGGAACCTACAATGAGCAGTTCTTC. Amino acids: CASTGGTYNEQFF. V is TRBV19 and J is TRBJ2-1; D could derive from TRBD1 or TRBD2 (5 bases each). V lost 7 bases, J lost 2 bases, and 9 bases lay in between. The CDR3 runs to 13 residues. CDR1 and CDR2 from the germline V gene are LNHDA and SQIVND (reference sequence). Using reference TRBV19 and TRBJ2-1 for the parts outside the CDR3, the full variable domain is DGGITQSPKYLFRKEGQNVTLSCEQNLNHDAMYWYRQDPGQGLRLIYYSQIVNDFQKGDIAEGYSVSREKKESFPLTVTSAQKNPTAFYLCASTGGTYNEQFFGPGTRLTVL.

About this clone itself: At one of its ends the junction is not consistent with the germline gene, which may arise from a read error. Other nucleotide sequences from this sample produce the same CDR3. The V and J genes are TRBV29-1 and TRBJ2-1; 13 bases map to TRBD2. Germline V gene data show CDR1 as SQVTM and CDR2 as ANQGSEA. CDR3 length: 21 amino acids. CDR3 amino acids: CSVGGTGSGTSGAYSYYEQFF. The CDR3 DNA follows: TGCAGCGTAGGAGGGACAGGGTCCGGGACTAGCGGGGCTTACTCCTACTATGAGCAGTTCTTC.

This clone has a handful of counts. A read error is likely here: a far larger clone is one base away. The same CDR3 is also encoded by other DNA sequences in this sample. The rearrangement uses TRBV6-5 and TRBJ1-2; no clear D gene. Germline V gene sequence: CDR1 MNHEY, CDR2 SVGAGI. There are 12 residues in the CDR3. The CDR3 DNA is TGCGCCAGCAGTTACGTCGGAGTTGGCTACACCTTC. It translates to CASSYVGVGYTF.

This chain uses TRBV13 with TRBJ2-7; 9 bases are shared with TRBD2. The germline V gene encodes CDR1 PRHDT and CDR2 FYEKMQ (reference sequence). This CDR3 contains 14 residues. Trimming removed 1 base from V and 5 bases from J; junction bases left unmatched: 3. CDR3 sequence: CASSLVLAGHEQYF. The CDR3 nucleotides are TGTGCCAGCAGCTTAGTCCTAGCGGGACACGAGCAGTACTTC.

This clone came up a few times. J is TRBJ2-7 and V is TRBV7-7, with TRBD1 matching 7 bases. The CDR3 is made up of 13 amino acids. Trimming at V came to 0 bases and at J to 7 bases, leaving 3 bases not matched to a gene. CDR1 and CDR2 from the germline V gene are SSHAT and FNYEAQ (reference sequence). CDR3 sequence: CASSLAPTGEQYF. The CDR3 DNA is TGTGCCAGCAGCTTAGCGCCGACAGGGGAGCAGTACTTC.

Notes on this clone: A read error likely explains this, since a far larger clone differs by one base. The chain couples TRBV19 to TRBJ2-4, with D perhaps being TRBD1 or TRBD2 (5 bases each). CDR3 length: 14 residues. The V gene's germline CDR1 is LNHDA and CDR2 SQIVND (reference sequence). Trimming removed 7 bases at V and 13 bases at J, with 23 bases between. The DNA for the CDR3 is TGTGCCAGTACTGGGGGAGTGACCTACAATGAGCAGTACTTC. Its protein product is CASTGGVTYNEQYF.

This clone was counted a few times. This chain connects TRBV27 to TRBJ2-3; D not certain. V dropped 6 bases and J dropped 5 bases, with 9 bases sitting between them. The V gene's germline CDR1 is MNHEY and CDR2 SMNVEV (reference sequence). This CDR3 region has 12 residues. The CDR3 DNA reads TGTGCCAGCAGCCATATGTTAGATACGCAGTATTTT. Its protein is CASSHMLDTQYF.

The chain carries TRBV6-6 and TRBJ1-2; D uncertain. The CDR3 runs to 15 residues. Germline CDR1 is MNHNY and CDR2 is SVGAGI (reference sequence). The V and J ends lost 6 bases and 10 bases respectively, with 24 bases between them. DNA of the CDR3: TGTGCCAGCAGGCCGGCTATGGGAGGAGGGAAGATCTACACCTTC. Translation gives CASRPAMGGGKIYTF.

In its sample, this clone ranks as large. CDR3 loop: CASEAPQGNEQFF. Here the CDR3 DNA reads TGTGCCAGCGAAGCTCCACAGGGTAATGAGCAGTTCTTC. This rearrangement joins TRBV7-2 to TRBJ2-1, with D tentatively TRBD1 (6 bases). CDR3 length: 13 amino acids. V gave up 8 bases and J gave up 7 bases, with 15 bases separating them. Per the germline V gene, CDR1 is SGHTA and CDR2 is FQGNSA.

Comment on this clone: A read error is the likely source, as a far larger clone sits one nucleotide away. This sequence joins TRBV11-2 and TRBJ2-3, with 10 positions matching TRBD1. Germline V gene data show CDR1 as SGHAT and CDR2 as FQNNGV. The ends lost 9 bases at V and 1 base at J; junction bases unmatched: 7. CDR3 length equals 15 residues. CDR3 sequence: CASETGTGGTDTQYF. CDR3 in DNA: TGTGCCAGTGAAACCGGGACAGGGGGCACAGATACGCAGTATTTT.

This clone was counted at least ten times. This chain links TRBV7-3 with TRBJ2-1; D gene unclear. There are 13 residues in the CDR3. Germline V CDR1 and CDR2: SGHTA, FQGTGA. The V end was cut by 5 bases, the J end by 7 bases, with 12 bases between. CDR3 nucleotides: TGTGCCAGCAGCCAACTACCCTTGAATGAGCAGTTCTTC. Protein sequence: CASSQLPLNEQFF.

A remark on this clone: One junction end does not reproduce the germline sequence, and a read error may be involved. This chain joins TRBV29-1 and TRBJ2-1; 13 bases align to TRBD2. This CDR3 contains 21 residues. Germline V lookup: CDR1 SQVTM, CDR2 ANQGSEA. CDR3 protein: CSVGGSVSGTSGAYSFNEQFF. The DNA of the CDR3 is TGCAGCGTAGGAGGGTCAGTGTCCGGGACTAGCGGGGCATACTCCTTCAATGAGCAGTTCTTC.

This clone was counted at least ten times. The genes are TRBV28 and TRBJ1-5; D may be TRBD1 (6 bases). Trimming stripped 3 bases from V and 11 bases from J, with 20 bases between. CDR3 length: 15 residues. Per germline, CDR1 MDHEN and CDR2 SYDVKM. The CDR3 here is CASSFLLGGGSAQHF. In DNA form, the CDR3 reads TGTGCCAGCAGTTTCCTTCTGGGGGGGGGCTCAGCCCAGCATTTT.

This clone was seen at least ten times. The chain carries TRBV28 and TRBJ2-1; 7 nucleotides line up with TRBD2. J gave up 4 bases and V 6 bases, and 9 bases lay outside the gene matches. Germline loops: CDR1 MDHEN, CDR2 SYDVKM. CDR3 length equals 15 residues. This CDR3 reads CASSHLGGSYNEQFF. For the CDR3, the DNA is TGTGCCAGCAGCCACCTGGGCGGGAGTTACAATGAGCAGTTCTTC.

The chain combines TRBV6-5 with TRBJ2-1, with D possibly matching TRBD2 (5 bases). The CDR3 is 14 amino acids. V dropped 6 bases and J dropped 8 bases, with 17 bases sitting between them. Germline CDR1 reads MNHEY; CDR2 reads SVGAGI. The CDR3 region is CASSLQPGLDEQFF. CDR3 sequence (DNA): TGTGCCAGCAGCCTTCAGCCGGGGTTGGATGAGCAGTTCTTC.

Concerning this clone itself: This may come from a read error, since a much larger clone is one base off. The chain recombines TRBV27 with TRBJ2-7, with 7 bases identical to TRBD1. The V segment lost 6 bases and the J segment 7 bases; nucleotides outside the gene matches: 9. CDR1 is MNHEY, CDR2 SMNVEV, per germline (reference sequence). The CDR3 contains 13 residues. The CDR3 region has the DNA TGTGCCAGCAGCTTAGCGCCGACAGGGGAGCAGTACTTC. Translated: CASSLAPTGEQYF.

This clone was recorded at least ten times. This chain links TRBV6-6 with TRBJ2-3, with 7 bases matching TRBD2. Germline-derived CDR1 and CDR2 are MNHNY and SVGAGI (reference sequence). The CDR3 totals 14 residues. The J segment lost 2 bases and the V segment lost 6 bases, leaving 5 bases of the junction unmatched. The CDR3 loop is CASSRGSTTDTQYF. The CDR3, as DNA: TGTGCCAGCAGCCGCGGGAGCACCACAGATACGCAGTATTTT.

This clone was recorded at least ten times. This may come from a read error, since a much larger clone is one base off. Additional DNA sequences in this sample encode the identical CDR3. The chain has TRBV30 and TRBJ2-1, with D possibly matching TRBD2 (7 bases). This CDR3 comprises 14 residues. Germline V lookup: CDR1 GTSNPN, CDR2 SVGIG (reference sequence). This CDR3 reads CAGRGGPAYNEQFF. The CDR3 bases are TGTGCCGGGAGGGGGGGGCCGGCGTACAATGAGCAGTTCTTC. Variable domain in full (rest from reference TRBV30 and TRBJ2-1): SQTIHQWPATLVQPVGSPLSLECTVEGTSNPNLYWYRQAAGRGLQLLFYSVGIGQISSEVPQNLSASRPQDRQFILSSKKLLLSDSGFYLCAGRGGPAYNEQFFGPGTRLTVL.

Only a few counts were recorded for this clone. The rearrangement links TRBV28 to TRBJ2-1; 8 positions agree with TRBD1. Per germline, CDR1 MDHEN and CDR2 SYDVKM. Trimming cost V 4 bases and J 4 bases; bases outside gene matches: 0. CDR3 length: 13 amino acids. The CDR3 spells CASSWTGYNEQFF. CDR3 nucleotide sequence: TGTGCCAGCAGTTGGACAGGGTACAATGAGCAGTTCTTC.

The chain uses TRBV7-2 and TRBJ2-4, with D unresolved. The closer fit of TRBJ2-7 to the DNA end suggests the J call may be wrong. This CDR3 spans 13 amino acids. Germline V gives CDR1 SGHTA, CDR2 FQGNSA. CDR3 protein: CASSLLPTGEQYF. CDR3 sequence (DNA): TGTGCCAGCAGCTTACTCCCCACGGGCGAGCAGTACTTC.

To note about this clone: A far larger clone lies a single base away; this is likely a read error. Written as DNA, the CDR3 is TGTGCCAGCAGCCGAACGCCAGAACCCCACGAGCAGTTCTTC. It codes for CASSRTPEPHEQFF. This chain uses TRBV16 with TRBJ2-1, with D unresolved. CDR1 is KGHSY and CDR2 is FQNENV in the germline V gene. The ends were cut back, 4 bases at V and 10 bases at J, with 17 bases in the middle. CDR3 length: 14 amino acids.

Note on this clone: Since no conserved phenylalanine or tryptophan closes the CDR3, a read error is the likely cause. The DNA is omitted, as the CDR3 cannot be located on it reliably, and the CDR3 follows TCRdb's listing. This rearrangement joins TRBV23-1 to TRBJ2-4; the table's TRBD1 call for D was not verified on the DNA. TRBV23-1 has ORF status, its function being uncertain. The CDR3 is 16 residues long, ends included. Here the CDR3 reads CASSQSKVDGAVKHSV.

Concerning this clone itself: A far larger clone lies a single base away; this is likely a read error. The chain carries TRBV5-6 and TRBJ2-7; D ambiguous. The CDR3 runs to 13 residues. V lost 4 bases and J lost 3, with 11 bases in between. CDR1 and CDR2 from the germline V gene are SGHDT and YYEEEE. In DNA, the CDR3 is TGTGCCAGCAGCCAGCTAGGTAGCTACGAGCAGTACTTC. As protein: CASSQLGSYEQYF. Full variable domain (remainder filled in from reference TRBV5-6 and TRBJ2-7): DAGVTQSPTHLIKTRGQQVTLRCSPKSGHDTVSWYQQALGQGPQFIFQYYEEEERQRGNFPDRFSGHQFPNYSSELNVNALLLGDSALYLCASSQLGSYEQYFGPGTRLTVT.

The chain recombines TRBV14 with TRBJ2-1; D gene unclear. Germline V gives CDR1 SGHDN, CDR2 FVKESK. V was pared by 0 bases and J by 9 bases, with 18 bases between. The CDR3 extends over 16 amino acids. Here the CDR3 reads CASSQDLPLEWGEQFF. CDR3 nucleotide sequence: TGTGCCAGCAGCCAAGACCTTCCGCTGGAATGGGGTGAGCAGTTCTTC.

In regard to this clone: The likely explanation is a read error, given a far larger clone one base away. Other DNA sequences in this sample translate to the same CDR3. The chain links TRBV27 to TRBJ1-1; 7 nucleotides match TRBD1. Germline V CDR1 and CDR2: MNHEY, SMNVEV (reference sequence). The CDR3 sequence is 16 residues long. V lost 3 bases to trimming and J lost 0 bases; unmatched junction nucleotides: 7. The CDR3 DNA reads as TGTGCCAGCAGTTTTCTGGGACAGTCAATGAACACTGAAGCTTTCTTT. Its protein is CASSFLGQSMNTEAFF.

The chain uses TRBV29-1 and TRBJ2-2; 14 nucleotides match TRBD2. Germline V lookup: CDR1 SQVTM, CDR2 ANQGSEA. Germline trimming cut 4 bases from V and 0 bases from J; bases unmatched to any gene: 10. The CDR3 has 19 amino acids. For the CDR3, the DNA is TGCAGCGTTGCCAAGCCCGGACTAGCGGGAGGTTCGAACACCGGGGAGCTGTTTTTT. Protein: CSVAKPGLAGGSNTGELFF.

The chain uses TRBV6-5 and TRBJ2-1; 11 bases map to TRBD2. V lost 6 bases to trimming and J lost 4 bases; unmatched junction nucleotides: 2. CDR1 is MNHEY, CDR2 SVGAGI, per germline. This CDR3 region has 14 residues. In DNA form, the CDR3 reads TGTGCCAGCAGACTAGCGGGAGAGTACAATGAGCAGTTCTTC. Translated: CASRLAGEYNEQFF.

This clone was seen more than once but under ten times. The rearrangement uses TRBV28 and TRBJ1-5; tentative D call: TRBD1 (6 bases). V shed 11 bases and J shed 6 bases, with 23 bases lying between them. This CDR3 is built from 15 residues. In germline, CDR1 is MDHEN, CDR2 SYDVKM. CDR3 loop: CACCFLLGGAQPQHF. DNA of the CDR3: TGTGCCTGCTGTTTCCTTCTGGGGGGGGCTCAGCCCCAGCATTTT.